The 18 T cell receptor beta chains presented below share a single source sample, sequenced in a study of technical replicates of blood from several donors. Only in-frame clones appear in the TCRdb table, and some are missing; sequencing was by immunoSEQ multiplex PCR. The sample includes 60,000 to 70,000 clones, around 87% seen only once; the top ten take 4% to 5.5%. The source material was PBMCs. Source of these receptors: a human donor in good health. Some clones in this sample may be carry-over from other donors' samples.

A single count supports this clone. The gene calls are TRBV4-3 and TRBJ2-2; 8 nucleotides match TRBD1. Germline V gene sequence: CDR1 LGHNA, CDR2 YSLEER. Trimming removed 1 base from V and 3 bases from J; junction bases left unmatched: 4. CDR3 size: 16 residues. CDR3 sequence: CASSQGQGWYTGELFF. CDR3 nucleotides: TGCGCCAGCAGCCAAGGACAGGGGTGGTACACCGGGGAGCTGTTTTTT.

This clone was detected only a few times. The V and J genes are TRBV2 and TRBJ1-2; D is unclear. Germline CDR1 is SNHLY and CDR2 is FYNNEI. Trimming removed 4 bases from V and 0 bases from J, with 9 bases in between. The CDR3 is 14 residues long. The CDR3: CASSGGHPNYGYTF. DNA for the CDR3: TGTGCCAGCAGTGGAGGTCACCCTAACTATGGCTACACCTTC.

This clone turned up a few times. V usage is TRBV18 and J usage is TRBJ2-7; tentative D call: TRBD2 (5 bases). Trimming left V 2 bases short and J 7 bases short, with 12 bases between. The CDR3 spans 13 residues. CDR1 is KGHSH and CDR2 is LQKENI in the germline V gene. CDR3 nucleotides: TGTGCCAGCTCACCAGGAGGACTCATTGAGCAGTACTTC. Protein sequence: CASSPGGLIEQYF.

V is TRBV4-1 and J is TRBJ2-2; 7 positions match TRBD2. V lost 1 base to trimming and J lost 2 bases; unmatched junction nucleotides: 7. The CDR3 runs 17 residues. The germline V gene has CDR1 MGHRA and CDR2 YSYEKL. CDR3 sequence (DNA): TGCGCCAGCAGCCAAGCTATGCGACTAGCCAACACCGGGGAGCTGTTTTTT. Translation gives CASSQAMRLANTGELFF.

This clone was observed a few times. The chain has TRBV9 and TRBJ1-5; 10 bases fit TRBD1. The junction had 3 bases not matched to a gene; V was cut back by 5 bases and J by 4 bases. The length of the CDR3 is 14 residues. The germline V gene has CDR1 SGDLS and CDR2 YYNGEE. The CDR3 loop reads CASSRQGANQPQHF. In DNA form, the CDR3 reads TGTGCCAGCAGTAGACAGGGGGCGAATCAGCCCCAGCATTTT. Variable domain in full (rest from reference TRBV9 and TRBJ1-5): DSGVTQTPKHLITATGQRVTLRCSPRSGDLSVYWYQQSLDQGLQFLIQYYNGEERAKGNILERFSAQQFPDLHSELNLSSLELGDSALYFCASSRQGANQPQHFGDGTRLSIL.

This clone was counted once. The gene calls are TRBV7-9 and TRBJ1-1; D unclear. The CDR3 runs to 12 residues. Germline CDR1 reads SEHNR; CDR2 reads FQNEAQ (reference sequence). Trimming pared 4 bases from V and 8 bases from J, leaving 11 bases between. CDR3 sequence (DNA): TGTGCCAGCAGCTCCCAGTCGACAGAAGCTTTCTTT. As protein: CASSSQSTEAFF.

The chain uses TRBV30 and TRBJ2-3, with D possibly matching TRBD2 (7 bases). V was pared by 5 bases and J by 2 bases, with 17 bases between. The V gene's germline CDR1 is GTSNPN and CDR2 SVGIG (reference sequence). The CDR3 totals 15 residues. The CDR3 DNA follows: TGTGCCTGGGCCTGGGGGGGGCTCATCACAGATACGCAGTATTTT. Its protein product is CAWAWGGLITDTQYF.

The V gene is TRBV7-9, the J gene TRBJ1-5; tentatively, D is TRBD1 (5 bases). CDR1 and CDR2 from the germline V gene are SEHNR and FQNEAQ (reference sequence). There are 15 residues in the CDR3. Trimming cost V 5 bases and J 1 base, with 12 bases left between them. The CDR3: CASSPPGSSNQPQHF. The CDR3 region has the DNA TGTGCCAGCAGCCCCCCAGGGTCGAGCAATCAGCCCCAGCATTTT. The entire variable domain, with the rest obtained from reference TRBV7-9 and TRBJ1-5, is as follows: DTGVSQNPRHKITKRGQNVTFRCDPISEHNRLYWYRQTLGQGPEFLTYFQNEAQLEKSRLLSDRFSAERPKGSFSTLEIQRTEQGDSAMYLCASSPPGSSNQPQHFGDGTRLSIL.

The chain couples TRBV6-4 to TRBJ1-3, with 9 bases identical to TRBD1. The V gene end was trimmed by 6 bases and the J gene end by 8 bases; junction bases not matched to a gene: 8. This CDR3 spans 14 amino acids. Germline CDR1 reads MRHNA; CDR2 reads SNTAGT. The CDR3 region is CASRIRDRVHTIYF. Here the CDR3 DNA reads TGTGCCAGCAGAATTCGGGACAGGGTCCACACCATATATTTT.

This chain links TRBV19 with TRBJ1-6, with D possibly TRBD1 on 6 matching bases. CDR3 size: 15 residues. Germline loops: CDR1 LNHDA, CDR2 SQIVND (reference sequence). V lost 0 bases and J lost 10, with 13 bases in between. The CDR3 is CASSIDPQGLSPLHF. The DNA for the CDR3 is TGTGCCAGTAGTATAGATCCCCAGGGGCTCTCACCCCTCCACTTT.

This chain joins TRBV2 and TRBJ2-5; 11 bases line up with TRBD2. The CDR3 has 14 residues. Germline lookup yields CDR1 SNHLY and CDR2 FYNNEI. Trimming removed 8 bases from V and 4 bases from J; junction bases left unmatched: 6. The CDR3 loop reads CASGGLAVGETQYF. The CDR3 DNA reads as TGTGCCAGCGGGGGACTAGCGGTGGGAGAGACCCAGTACTTC.

V is TRBV5-1 and J is TRBJ2-1; 9 bases are shared with TRBD2. The germline CDR1 and CDR2 sequences are SGHRS and YFSETQ. This CDR3 is built from 15 residues. Unmatched junction bases numbered 15, after V lost 9 bases and J lost 8 bases. The CDR3 loop is CATARLAGSSHEQFF. The CDR3 DNA reads TGCGCCACTGCGCGGCTAGCGGGAAGTAGTCATGAGCAGTTCTTC.

Turning to this clone: The junction does not match germline at one end; this may be a read error. V gene TRBV15 combines with J gene TRBJ2-7; D possibly corresponds to TRBD2 (6 bases). Per germline, CDR1 LNHNV and CDR2 YYDKDF (reference sequence). CDR3 size: 14 residues. CDR3 protein: CATKEGWDSHEQYF. CDR3 nucleotide sequence: TGTGCCACCAAGGAAGGCTGGGACTCCCACGAGCAGTACTTC.

This clone was seen only once. Here the CDR3 reads CASSLVGAPRREAFF. The CDR3 nucleotides are TGTGCCAGCAGCTTAGTAGGGGCTCCTCGTCGGGAAGCTTTCTTT. The chain is built from TRBV7-2 and TRBJ1-1; a possible D gene is TRBD1 (5 bases). Germline V gives CDR1 SGHTA, CDR2 FQGNSA. The germline V and J ends were trimmed by 1 base and 8 bases, with 17 bases remaining between them. This CDR3 has 15 amino acids.

V is TRBV6-1 and J is TRBJ2-2; 9 nucleotides align to TRBD2. CDR1 is MNHNS and CDR2 is SASEGT in the germline V gene. After removal of 2 bases from V and 4 bases from J, the junction contained 2 bases not matched to a gene. CDR3 length equals 15 residues. Written as DNA, the CDR3 is TGTGCCAGCAGTGAAAGAGCGGGGGGCACCGGGGAGCTGTTTTTT. Amino acid sequence: CASSERAGGTGELFF.

The chain recombines TRBV5-4 with TRBJ2-3, with TRBD2 as a possible D gene (6 bases). The CDR3 runs to 15 residues. Germline values: CDR1 SGHNT, CDR2 YYREEE (reference sequence). Between the trimmed V and J ends, which lost 4 bases and 6 bases, there was a span of 18 bases. The CDR3 loop reads CASSPDPGSGDTQYF. Written as DNA, the CDR3 is TGTGCCAGCAGCCCGGACCCCGGGAGCGGCGATACGCAGTATTTT. Combining the CDR3 with reference TRBV5-4 and TRBJ2-3 gives the whole variable domain ETGVTQSPTHLIKTRGQQVTLRCSSQSGHNTVSWYQQALGQGPQFIFQYYREEENGRGNFPPRFSGLQFPNYSSELNVNALELDDSALYLCASSPDPGSGDTQYFGPGTRLTVL.

The V and J genes are TRBV10-3 and TRBJ2-7; 9 positions agree with TRBD1. The germline V gene encodes CDR1 ENHRY and CDR2 SYGVKD. Unmatched junction bases numbered 7, after V lost 8 bases and J lost 5 bases. The CDR3 consists of 13 residues. CDR3 in amino acids: CAIHPGQGDEQYF. The CDR3 DNA is TGTGCCATCCACCCGGGACAGGGCGACGAGCAGTACTTC.

The chain joins TRBV5-4 to TRBJ1-2, with 12 bases lining up with TRBD1. Germline lookup yields CDR1 SGHNT and CDR2 YYREEE (reference sequence). The V segment lost 0 bases and the J segment 2 bases; nucleotides outside the gene matches: 5. This CDR3 has 17 residues. DNA for the CDR3: TGTGCCAGCAGCTTGGGGGGACAGGGGGCTCTAAACTATGGCTACACCTTC. This codes for CASSLGGQGALNYGYTF.